The source of this T cell receptor beta chain is a study of shared T cell receptors in the human thymus. Some clones are missing from TCRdb's copy, which holds only in-frame ones; the method was immunoSEQ multiplex PCR. This table holds about 660,000 clones, approximately 87% found once. This clone has more than one count but fewer than ten. CDR3 length: 19 residues. CDR1 is KGHSH, CDR2 LQKENI, per germline. Between the trimmed V and J ends, which lost 3 bases and 2 bases, there was a span of 25 bases. These data are also associated with another study on human thymus T cells. Per that paper: Resected material from corrective heart surgery provided the thymus tissue analysed. Both thymic and peripheral blood repertoires showed apparently biased V and J usage. Related studies noted strongly shared thymic repertoires across unrelated people.

V usage is TRBV18 and J usage is TRBJ1-2; no reliable D call. The source material was thymocytes. This receptor was obtained from a boy in the first two years of life with a congenital heart defect. The CDR3 region has the DNA TGTGCCAGCTCACCCCCCTTTGGACTCGGCGAATTATCGAACTATGGCTACACCTTC. This encodes CASSPPFGLGELSNYGYTF.